Following are 30 T cell receptor beta chains from one sample sequenced in a study of cytomegalovirus exposure and HLA in healthy donors (dated by TCRdb to the late 2010s). Receptor libraries were prepared by the immunoSEQ multiplex PCR assay. The multiplex PCR relied on a mix of 60 forward primers for TCR Vbeta segments and 13 reverse primers for TCR Jbeta segments. This immuneACCESS table, as held by TCRdb, lists in-frame sequences with V and J called but not all clones. Of the missing ones, under half trace to an unresolved V gene in checked studies; the others have no known cause. Here the sample has roughly 80,000 clones; 72% occur a single time. The ten largest clones add up to 4.9% of the sample. The source material was PBMCs. The receptors stem from a man in his sixties in good health and CMV-seropositive.

This clone has only one observation. The rearrangement links TRBV28 to TRBJ2-1; no definite D call. Between the trimmed V and J ends, which lost 2 bases and 2 bases, there was a span of 13 bases. This CDR3 contains 16 residues. Germline CDR1 reads MDHEN; CDR2 reads SYDVKM. The CDR3: CASSLVSTEPYNEQFF. The CDR3 DNA follows: TGTGCCAGCAGTTTAGTTAGTACCGAACCCTACAATGAGCAGTTCTTC.

As regards this clone: Additional DNA sequences in this sample encode the identical CDR3. The chain uses TRBV28 and TRBJ1-1, with 8 bases that match TRBD1. Unmatched junction bases numbered 3, after V lost 2 bases and J lost 4 bases. Germline V gives CDR1 MDHEN, CDR2 SYDVKM. This CDR3 has 14 residues. CDR3 loop: CASSLAGGGTEAFF. The CDR3, as DNA: TGTGCCAGCAGTTTAGCAGGGGGCGGCACTGAAGCTTTCTTT.

The table lists this clone with a few counts. The DNA of the CDR3 is TGTGCCAGCAGCGGCGGAGTGTACGAGCAGTACTTC. It codes for CASSGGVYEQYF. V is TRBV7-9 and J is TRBJ2-7; no reliable D call. CDR3 size: 12 residues. Germline assignment: CDR1 SEHNR and CDR2 FQNEAQ (reference sequence). V lost 5 bases to trimming and J lost 4 bases, with 9 bases between them.

The chain recombines TRBV18 with TRBJ2-2; D is perhaps TRBD2 (6 bases). CDR1 is KGHSH and CDR2 is LQKENI in the germline V gene. Trimming cost V 3 bases and J 1 base, with 15 bases left between them. The CDR3 is 17 residues long. CDR3 sequence (DNA): TGTGCCAGCTCACCCCCATCGGGTAGCGGGAACACCGGGGAGCTGTTTTTT. Its protein product is CASSPPSGSGNTGELFF. Full variable domain (remainder filled in from reference TRBV18 and TRBJ2-2): NAGVMQNPRHLVRRRGQEARLRCSPMKGHSHVYWYRQLPEEGLKFMVYLQKENIIDESGMPKERFSAEFPKEGPSILRIQQVVRGDSAAYFCASSPPSGSGNTGELFFGEGSRLTVL.

The gene calls are TRBV5-1 and TRBJ2-3, with 9 bases lining up with TRBD2. V trimming: 5 bases; J trimming: 4 bases; junction bases outside the gene matches: 11. CDR3 length: 16 amino acids. The germline gives CDR1 SGHRS, CDR2 YFSETQ. Here the CDR3 DNA reads TGCGCCAGCAGAACATCAGTAGCGGGGGCCCCAGATACGCAGTATTTT. As protein: CASRTSVAGAPDTQYF.

This clone has just a few counts. The chain joins TRBV5-1 to TRBJ1-1, with D possibly TRBD1 on 5 matching bases. The germline CDR1 and CDR2 sequences are SGHRS and YFSETQ. V shed 3 bases and J shed 4 bases, with 19 bases lying between them. The CDR3 contains 16 residues. The CDR3 DNA follows: TGCGCCAGCAGCTGGATGGGGATGGGGGGGAGCACTGAAGCTTTCTTT. Translation: CASSWMGMGGSTEAFF.

The DNA of the CDR3 is TGCGCCAGCAGTGAAGGAGCCTTTCCCTCTGGAAACACCATATATTTT. Translating it yields CASSEGAFPSGNTIYF. V is TRBV10-1 and J is TRBJ1-3; D gene uncertain. Germline V gene sequence: CDR1 WNHNN, CDR2 SYGVQD (reference sequence). The V gene lost 3 bases and the J gene lost 0 bases, with 12 bases spanning the gap. The CDR3 is made up of 16 amino acids.

The rearrangement links TRBV5-5 to TRBJ2-1, with TRBD1 as a possible D gene (6 bases). V was pared by 10 bases and J by 2 bases, with 10 bases between. The CDR3 runs 12 residues. Germline V gene lookup returns CDR1 SGHKS and CDR2 YYEKEE (reference sequence). The CDR3 DNA reads TGTGCCGGGGGCAGGGCCTACAATGAGCAGTTCTTC. Its protein is CAGGRAYNEQFF. The whole variable domain, filled in from reference TRBV5-5 and TRBJ2-1, reads DAGVTQSPTHLIKTRGQQVTLRCSPISGHKSVSWYQQVLGQGPQFIFQYYEKEERGRGNFPDRFSARQFPNYSSELNVNALLLGDSALYLCAGGRAYNEQFFGPGTRLTVL.

The chain is built from TRBV13 and TRBJ2-2; D unclear. Germline CDR1 is PRHDT and CDR2 is FYEKMQ (reference sequence). Trimming took off 7 bases at V and 6 bases at J, with 6 bases between the two ends. This CDR3 has 11 residues. The chain's CDR3 is CASKAAGELFF. For the CDR3, the DNA is TGTGCCAGCAAAGCTGCCGGGGAGCTGTTTTTT. The entire variable domain, with the rest obtained from reference TRBV13 and TRBJ2-2, is as follows: AAGVIQSPRHLIKEKRETATLKCYPIPRHDTVYWYQQGPGQDPQFLISFYEKMQSDKGSIPDRFSAQQFSDYHSELNMSSLELGDSALYFCASKAAGELFFGEGSRLTVL.

The CDR3 is CASSLGEGSYNEQFF. The DNA of the CDR3 is TGCGCCAGCAGCCTCGGGGAAGGGTCCTACAATGAGCAGTTCTTC. J is TRBJ2-1 and V is TRBV4-1, with D possibly TRBD2 on 5 matching bases. The CDR3 sequence is 15 residues long. CDR1 is MGHRA, CDR2 YSYEKL, per germline. V shed 4 bases and J shed 1 base, with 11 bases lying between them.

The V call is TRBV2, the J call TRBJ1-2; D gene unclear. CDR3 length: 13 residues. The V and J ends lost 7 bases and 8 bases respectively, with 17 bases between them. Germline assignment: CDR1 SNHLY and CDR2 FYNNEI. This CDR3 is CASTREDGSGYTF. The CDR3 DNA follows: TGTGCCAGCACTAGGGAGGACGGTTCAGGCTACACCTTC.

This chain uses TRBV6-5 with TRBJ1-1; TRBD1 matches 7 bases. With V trimmed by 5 bases and J by 1 base, 7 bases remained unmatched. The CDR3 length is 15 residues. Germline CDR1 MNHEY, CDR2 SVGAGI. The CDR3 sequence is CASSTLQGQNTEAFF. The CDR3 DNA sequence: TGTGCCAGCAGTACGTTACAGGGGCAGAACACTGAAGCTTTCTTT.

The chain carries TRBV28 and TRBJ1-4; D is possibly TRBD1 (5 bases). V lost 6 bases, J lost 0 bases, and 17 bases lay in between. Germline loops: CDR1 MDHEN, CDR2 SYDVKM. The length of the CDR3 is 17 residues. The CDR3 bases are TGTGCCAGCAGGCGTACAGGAGCCCTGGCAACTAATGAAAAACTGTTTTTT. Residues: CASRRTGALATNEKLFF.

This chain connects TRBV18 to TRBJ1-1; TRBD1 matches at 10 bases. The CDR3 loop spans 16 amino acids. The germline CDR1 and CDR2 sequences are KGHSH and LQKENI. V lost 2 bases, J lost 0 bases, and 3 bases stayed unmatched. The CDR3 is CASSPGTGAMNTEAFF. DNA for the CDR3: TGTGCCAGCTCACCAGGGACAGGGGCAATGAACACTGAAGCTTTCTTT.

This clone has more than one count but fewer than ten. This rearrangement joins TRBV28 to TRBJ2-7, with TRBD2 matching 14 bases. This CDR3 is built from 19 residues. In germline, CDR1 is MDHEN, CDR2 SYDVKM. Trimming at V came to 6 bases and at J to 2 bases, leaving 15 bases not matched to a gene. The CDR3 loop reads CASSLRPGLAGVSTYEQYF. CDR3 coding DNA: TGTGCCAGCAGCCTTCGCCCGGGACTAGCGGGAGTATCAACCTACGAGCAGTACTTC.

This chain joins TRBV6-5 and TRBJ2-1; TRBD2 agrees at 7 bases. This CDR3 has 15 residues. The ends lost 6 bases at V and 4 bases at J; junction bases unmatched: 9. Germline CDR1 and CDR2: MNHEY and SVGAGI. The CDR3 DNA reads TGTGCCAGCAGACGGGACGTAGCGGGTTACAATGAGCAGTTCTTC. Translation: CASRRDVAGYNEQFF.

This rearrangement joins TRBV2 to TRBJ2-5, with D possibly matching TRBD2 (5 bases). The CDR3 totals 13 residues. Per germline, CDR1 SNHLY and CDR2 FYNNEI. V was pared by 2 bases and J by 3 bases, with 7 bases between. In DNA, the CDR3 is TGTGCCAGCAGTGAACGGAGGAAAGAGACCCAGTACTTC. This gives the protein CASSERRKETQYF.

The J gene is TRBJ1-1, the V gene TRBV10-1; 7 nucleotides align to TRBD1. The CDR3 loop spans 13 amino acids. From germline, CDR1 is WNHNN and CDR2 SYGVQD (reference sequence). The V segment lost 6 bases and the J segment 4 bases; nucleotides outside the gene matches: 5. CDR3 protein: CASSRGFGTEAFF. The CDR3, as DNA: TGCGCCAGCAGCAGGGGGTTTGGCACTGAAGCTTTCTTT.

The chain combines TRBV6-5 with TRBJ1-5, with D perhaps TRBD1 (5 bases). The CDR3 consists of 15 residues. V shed 6 bases and J shed 5 bases, with 17 bases lying between them. Germline CDR1 and CDR2: MNHEY and SVGAGI. CDR3 DNA: TGTGCCAGCAGACCCCAGGGAAACCCCGATCAGCCCCAGCATTTT. Its translation: CASRPQGNPDQPQHF.

The chain joins TRBV11-2 to TRBJ2-1; TRBD1 matches at 7 bases. The CDR3 covers 14 residues. Germline V gene sequence: CDR1 SGHAT, CDR2 FQNNGV. After removal of 1 base from V and 6 bases from J, the junction contained 3 bases not matched to a gene. CDR3 protein: CASSLGDSRNEQFF. As DNA, the CDR3 is TGTGCCAGCAGCTTAGGGGACAGCCGCAATGAGCAGTTCTTC. Drawing the rest from reference TRBV11-2 and TRBJ2-1, the complete variable domain is EAGVAQSPRYKIIEKRQSVAFWCNPISGHATLYWYQQILGQGPKLLIQFQNNGVVDDSQLPKDRFSAERLKGVDSTLKIQPAKLEDSAVYLCASSLGDSRNEQFFGPGTRLTVL.

This clone was observed a handful of times. V gene TRBV10-1 combines with J gene TRBJ2-1; D unclear. The V and J ends lost 3 bases and 13 bases respectively, with 16 bases between them. This CDR3 comprises 13 residues. The germline V gene encodes CDR1 WNHNN and CDR2 SYGVQD (reference sequence). CDR3 DNA sequence: TGCGCCAGCAGTGACCACGAGACACAACCTCAGTTCTTC. It specifies CASSDHETQPQFF.

The V and J genes are TRBV2 and TRBJ1-4, with 7 nucleotides matching TRBD1. CDR1 is SNHLY and CDR2 is FYNNEI in the germline V gene. This CDR3 is built from 13 residues. The ends lost 5 bases at V and 5 bases at J; junction bases unmatched: 2. The CDR3 DNA reads as TGTGCCAGCAGTCGACAGGGAAATGAAAAACTGTTTTTT. Encoded protein: CASSRQGNEKLFF.

This clone was observed a few times. The V call is TRBV6-1, the J call TRBJ2-7; 10 positions match TRBD2. V lost 10 bases and J lost 2; bases outside the gene matches: 2. CDR1 MNHNS and CDR2 SASEGT come from the germline V gene. The CDR3 is made up of 12 amino acids. The CDR3 loop is CAIGLAAYEQYF. The CDR3 DNA sequence: TGTGCCATCGGACTAGCGGCCTACGAGCAGTACTTC.

CDR3 sequence: CSHVRLTGYEQYF. The CDR3 region has the DNA TGCAGCCACGTAAGGCTCACAGGATACGAGCAGTACTTC. The chain recombines TRBV29-1 with TRBJ2-7; the D gene is possibly TRBD1 (5 bases). CDR1 is SQVTM and CDR2 is ANQGSEA in the germline V gene. Trimming shortened V by 8 bases and J by 4 bases, and 18 bases separated the two germline ends. The CDR3 runs to 13 residues.

DNA for the CDR3: TGTGCCAGCACCAATTTCCCTAGCGGGATAGGCAATGAGCAGTTCTTC. It translates to CASTNFPSGIGNEQFF. The chain has TRBV7-2 and TRBJ2-1, with 9 bases matching TRBD2. V was pared by 7 bases and J by 6 bases, with 13 bases of the junction left unmatched. The germline V gene encodes CDR1 SGHTA and CDR2 FQGNSA. The CDR3 has 16 amino acids.

The genes are TRBV9 and TRBJ2-1; 7 bases fit TRBD1. This CDR3 comprises 16 residues. V was clipped by 0 bases and J by 4 bases; unmatched bases: 7. CDR1 is SGDLS and CDR2 is YYNGEE in the germline V gene. CDR3 coding DNA: TGTGCCAGCAGCGTAGGTGGGGGACAGATATACAATGAGCAGTTCTTC. It is translated as CASSVGGGQIYNEQFF.

This clone was picked up one time. In nucleotides, the CDR3 is TGTGCCAGCAACCGGGACAACGAGAACACTGAAGCTTTCTTT. Its translation: CASNRDNENTEAFF. The chain employs TRBV21-1 and TRBJ1-1; the D call TRBD1 from the table was never checked on the DNA. TRBV21-1 is a recognized pseudogene. The CDR3 consists of 14 residues.

Comment on this clone: Germline is not matched at one junction end, which may reflect a read error. The chain joins TRBV7-9 to TRBJ2-2, with TRBD1 as a possible D gene (5 bases). The CDR3 is made up of 15 amino acids. The germline CDR1 and CDR2 sequences are SEHNR and FQNEAQ (reference sequence). This chain's CDR3 is CSSSLRQSNTGELFF. The CDR3 bases are TGTTCCAGCAGCTTAAGACAGTCGAACACCGGGGAGCTGTTTTTT.

The J gene is TRBJ2-7, the V gene TRBV27; D not resolved. Trimming shortened V by 6 bases and J by 3 bases, and 18 bases separated the two germline ends. The CDR3 has 15 amino acids. CDR1 is MNHEY, CDR2 SMNVEV, per germline (reference sequence). The chain's CDR3 is CASRPLADPSYEQYF. For the CDR3, the DNA is TGTGCCAGCAGGCCCTTGGCAGACCCTAGCTACGAGCAGTACTTC.

The chain combines TRBV7-2 with TRBJ2-5; 12 bases are shared with TRBD2. This CDR3 spans 15 amino acids. In germline, CDR1 is SGHTA, CDR2 FQGNSA. J gave up 5 bases and V 4 bases, and 5 bases lay outside the gene matches. DNA for the CDR3: TGTGCCAGCAGCTCTAGCGGGGGGGCCCGGGAGACCCAGTACTTC. This encodes CASSSSGGARETQYF.